This paragraph covers one TCR beta chain sequence. The sample originates from a study of blood T cell repertoires in COVID-19. Background on the study: The United States, Italy and Spain provided the acute and convalescent COVID-19 samples.

Sequenced by immunoSEQ multiplex PCR; TCRdb stores in-frame clones only, minus some. The sample has 12,000 to 15,000 clones, 85% to 90% seen once; the top ten hold 33%. The CDR3 length is 9 residues. Germline V gene data show CDR1 as WNHNN and CDR2 as SYGVQD (reference sequence). The V segment lost 9 bases and the J segment 13 bases; nucleotides outside the gene matches: 4. The sequence derives from a human donor in a cohort sampled during active COVID-19. The sample consisted of peripheral blood. This chain uses TRBV10-1 with TRBJ2-3, with TRBD2 matching over 7 bases. The CDR3: CASPGGKYF. The CDR3 DNA reads TGCGCCAGTCCGGGAGGAAAGTATTTT.